This T cell receptor (beta chain) was retrieved from a study of Graves' ophthalmopathy and Graves' hyperthyroidism. Study results and limitations: Ophthalmopathy progression cases were predicted by the model with 70% to 71% sensitivity and 72.22% specificity. Blood also harbored most expanded thyroid clonotypes above 0.001 frequency.

There are 13 residues in the CDR3. Germline loops: CDR1 SGHDT, CDR2 YYEEEE. With 4 bases removed from V and 2 bases from J, the gap between germline ends came to 9 bases. Amplified TCR beta CDR3 regions were obtained using RNA transcripts as template. RT-PCR was first run with HTBI primers, then multiplex PCR in a second round. MiXCR, applied by TCRdb to the multiplex PCR reads, yields one record per CDR3 protein. Of almost 750,000 distinct CDR3 sequences listed, 40% are singletons. This clonotype has just a few counts. The antigen is not known. Moderate-to-severe activity, with CAS ≥3, NOSPECS ≥4 and duration under 3 months, characterized the donors with ophthalmopathy. Clinical symptoms, serum thyroxine, TRAb, thyroid ultrasound and orbital computed tomography formed the basis of diagnosis.

This receptor was obtained from an adult man with Graves' ophthalmopathy. The chain recombines TRBV5-6 with TRBJ1-1; no reliable D call. The specimen sequenced was peripheral blood. The CDR3 is CASSPVVNTEAFF. For the CDR3, the DNA is TGTGCCAGCAGCCCGGTTGTTAACACTGAAGCTTTCTTT.